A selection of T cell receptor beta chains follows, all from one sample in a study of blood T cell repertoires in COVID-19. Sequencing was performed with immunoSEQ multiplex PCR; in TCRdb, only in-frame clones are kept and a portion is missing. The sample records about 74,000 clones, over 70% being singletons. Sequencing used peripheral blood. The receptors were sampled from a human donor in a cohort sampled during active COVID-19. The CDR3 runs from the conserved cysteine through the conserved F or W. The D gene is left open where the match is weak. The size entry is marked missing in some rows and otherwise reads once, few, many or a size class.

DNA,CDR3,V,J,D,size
TGTGCCAGCAGTGGTACCGCCCGGCGGATGAACACTGAAGCTTTCTTT,CASSGTARRMNTEAFF,TRBV28,TRBJ1-1,.,once
TGTGCCAGCAGTTACACCGGGACTAATCGTTATAATTCACCCCTCCACTTT,CASSYTGTNRYNSPLHF,TRBV6-2/TRBV6-3,TRBJ1-6,.,once
TGCGCCAGCAGCTTGGCGGGCAGGGGGCAGTTCGCTAATGAAAAACTGTTTTTT,CASSLAGRGQFANEKLFF,TRBV5-1,TRBJ1-4,TRBD1,.
TGTGCCAGCAGTCGGAGGGTGGGTACTGAAGCTTTCTTT,CASSRRVGTEAFF,TRBV6-5,TRBJ1-1,.,once
TGTGCCAGCAGACTAATCTACGCCCCGGGACAGAACACTGAAGCTTTCTTT,CASRLIYAPGQNTEAFF,TRBV11-3,TRBJ1-1,.,.
TGCGCCAGCAGCCAAAGGGGGGGAGGCAGCACTGAAGCTTTCTTT,CASSQRGGGSTEAFF,TRBV4-3,TRBJ1-1,.,.
TGTGCCAGCAGTCCGGGGACAGGGGGTGATTACCAGCCCCAGCATTTT,CASSPGTGGDYQPQHF,TRBV27,TRBJ1-5,TRBD1,.
TGTGCCAGCAGCTTAACCTCCACCGGGACAGGGGTACGCAATGAGCAGTTCTTC,CASSLTSTGTGVRNEQFF,TRBV11-2,TRBJ2-1,TRBD1,.
TGTGCCAGCAGCATATGGACTAGCGGGACTAACAATGAGCAGTTCTTC,CASSIWTSGTNNEQFF,TRBV11-1,TRBJ2-1,TRBD2,.
TGCGCCAGCAGCTTGGCCGGCAGGGTGAACTATGGCTACACCTTC,CASSLAGRVNYGYTF,TRBV5-1,TRBJ1-2,.,.
TGCGCCAGCAGCCAAGAGGCGGGGCCCAGCACAGATACGCAGTATTTT,CASSQEAGPSTDTQYF,TRBV4-1,TRBJ2-3,.,.
TGTGCCAGCAGCTTAGCGCAGGGGACAGAGCACTATGGCTACACCTTC,CASSLAQGTEHYGYTF,TRBV7-8,TRBJ1-2,TRBD1,once
TGTGCCAGCAGTCCCCGGGGGGAGCTGTTTTTT,CASSPRGELFF,TRBV6-2/TRBV6-3,TRBJ2-2,.,.
TGTGCCAGCAGTTACAGAGGAGGGATCCAAGAGACCCAGTACTTC,CASSYRGGIQETQYF,TRBV6-5,TRBJ2-5,.,few
TGCGCCAGCAGCCAAGATTATGCCCGCGGCAGCACAGATACGCAGTATTTT,CASSQDYARGSTDTQYF,TRBV4-3,TRBJ2-3,.,once
TGTGCCAGCAGTTATTCTCAAACACCCTCTGGAAACACCATATATTTT,CASSYSQTPSGNTIYF,TRBV6-5,TRBJ1-3,.,.
TGTGCCAGCAGGGGGGGTACAGCGAATAGTTCACCCCTCCACTTT,CASRGGTANSSPLHF,TRBV28,TRBJ1-6,.,.
TGTGCCAGCAGCCACAGGGGGGGGGCTGAAAAACTGTTTTTT,CASSHRGGAEKLFF,TRBV27,TRBJ1-4,TRBD1,.
TGCGCCAGCAGCCGGGGGCTTTCTAACTATGGCTACACCTTC,CASSRGLSNYGYTF,TRBV4-3,TRBJ1-2,.,.
TGTGCCAGCAGTTACCGACAGGGTGGAGGCTACACCTTC,CASSYRQGGGYTF,TRBV6-2/TRBV6-3,TRBJ1-2,TRBD1,few
TGTGCCAGCAGCTCATACAGGGGAGGCAATCAGCCCCAGCATTTT,CASSSYRGGNQPQHF,TRBV7-2,TRBJ1-5,TRBD1,.
TGTGCCAGCAGCGGAAGCGGGAGGGCCGCAGATACGCAGTATTTT,CASSGSGRAADTQYF,TRBV9,TRBJ2-3,TRBD2,.
TGTGCCAGCAGTCACCGGGACAGGGCTTACTACGAGCAGTACTTC,CASSHRDRAYYEQYF,TRBV6-2/TRBV6-3,TRBJ2-7,TRBD1,.
TGTGCCAGCTCACCCTCGGACAGGGCCTGGGGCTACACCTTC,CASSPSDRAWGYTF,TRBV18,TRBJ1-2,TRBD1,.
TGTGCCAGCAGCTCCCTCAGCGGGAACGGGGATGAGCAGTTCTTC,CASSSLSGNGDEQFF,TRBV7-3,TRBJ2-1,TRBD2,few
TGTGCCAGCAGCGCGTCGGGGGGGAGGCAAGAGACCCAGTACTTC,CASSASGGRQETQYF,TRBV5-4,TRBJ2-5,TRBD2,.
TGTGCCAGCAGTTACGGGGGACTAGCGGCCCCAGAGACCCAGTACTTC,CASSYGGLAAPETQYF,TRBV6-2/TRBV6-3,TRBJ2-5,TRBD2,.
TGTGCCAGCAGCATTGACACTTTGTTTGCCCAGTACTTC,CASSIDTLFAQYF,TRBV12-3/TRBV12-4,TRBJ2-5,.,.
TGCGCCAGCAGCTTGGCCCAGGGTAGGTGGTCACCCCTCCACTTT,CASSLAQGRWSPLHF,TRBV5-1,TRBJ1-6,.,.
TGTGCCAGCAGCCCCGGAGGGGTGGGCGGCACTGAAGCTTTCTTT,CASSPGGVGGTEAFF,TRBV7-2,TRBJ1-1,.,.
TGTGCCAGCCGGGGGGCACGAGAAAAACTGTTTTTT,CASRGAREKLFF,TRBV27,TRBJ1-4,.,once
TGTGCCAGCAGTTACTCGAGGGGGCCTAGCTACACCTTC,CASSYSRGPSYTF,TRBV6-5,TRBJ1-2,TRBD1,.
TGTGCCAGCAGCCCAGGAGGCGGGGGGGCCTACAATGAGCAGTTCTTC,CASSPGGGGAYNEQFF,TRBV9,TRBJ2-1,TRBD2,.
TGTGCCAGCAGCCTCCGGGACAGGGGTAATTCACCCCTCCACTTT,CASSLRDRGNSPLHF,TRBV7-9,TRBJ1-6,TRBD1,.
TGCGCCAGCAGCCCCTTTAGCGGGGGGCCCGGGGAGCTGTTTTTT,CASSPFSGGPGELFF,TRBV4-1,TRBJ2-2,TRBD2,few
TGTGCCAGTAGTATAGAGGGCGGGAGGCCCTCCTACAATGAGCAGTTCTTC,CASSIEGGRPSYNEQFF,TRBV19,TRBJ2-1,TRBD2,few
TGCAGCGTTTGTGCGGCAGCGGGTCAGCCCCAGCATTTT,CSVCAAAGQPQHF,TRBV29-1,TRBJ1-5,.,.
TGTGCCAGCAGCTTAGAGACAGGGGGACATGGCTACACCTTC,CASSLETGGHGYTF,TRBV7-9,TRBJ1-2,TRBD1,.
TGTGCCAGCCGGACAGGGGGCAACTATGGCTACACCTTC,CASRTGGNYGYTF,TRBV28,TRBJ1-2,TRBD1,.
TGTGCCATCAGCCTACAGGGTGGTAATTCACCCCTCCACTTT,CAISLQGGNSPLHF,TRBV10-3,TRBJ1-6,.,few
TGTGCCAGCAGCTTTGGGACCGGGACAGTACCCGGGGAGCTGTTTTTT,CASSFGTGTVPGELFF,TRBV5-5,TRBJ2-2,TRBD1,.
TGTGCCTGGAGTTCCGTAGGAACAGGGGGCACTGAAGCTTTCTTT,CAWSSVGTGGTEAFF,TRBV30,TRBJ1-1,TRBD1,.